This passage covers 10 T cell receptor beta chains from one sample sequenced in a study of cytomegalovirus exposure and HLA in healthy donors. PCR amplification relied on 60 Vbeta primers (plus 13 Jbeta primers). Generated by immunoSEQ multiplex PCR, the TCRdb table keeps only in-frame clones and is missing some. The table lists 190,000 or so clones, approximately 78% of them singletons. The specimen sequenced was PBMCs. The receptors here all came from a woman aged 50 to 65 in good health and CMV-seropositive.

The chain links TRBV4-1 to TRBJ1-5, with TRBD1 as a possible D gene (5 bases). CDR3 length equals 15 residues. V lost 3 bases and J 6 bases, leaving 15 bases between the germline ends. The germline CDR1 and CDR2 sequences are MGHRA and YSYEKL. The CDR3 here is CASSQTVLGSQPQHF. Written as DNA, the CDR3 is TGCGCCAGCAGCCAGACAGTACTGGGCAGTCAGCCCCAGCATTTT.

The V gene is TRBV9, the J gene TRBJ2-2, with D hard to call. Trimming removed 2 bases from V and 1 base from J, with 9 bases in between. Germline CDR1 SGDLS, CDR2 YYNGEE. The CDR3 spans 15 residues. Written as DNA, the CDR3 is TGTGCCAGCAGCGTTAGTCAAGAGAACACCGGGGAGCTGTTTTTT. Translation: CASSVSQENTGELFF.

This chain uses TRBV5-1 with TRBJ1-6; possible D gene TRBD1, 6 bases. Germline CDR1 and CDR2: SGHRS and YFSETQ. CDR3 length equals 15 residues. V was clipped by 7 bases and J by 0 bases, with 11 bases between them. CDR3 residues: CASRQESSYNSPLHF. CDR3 in DNA: TGCGCCAGCCGACAGGAGAGCTCCTATAATTCACCCCTCCACTTT.

This clone was detected only a few times. The rearrangement joins TRBV18 to TRBJ2-3, with D possibly matching TRBD2 (6 bases). The CDR3 runs to 15 residues. CDR1 KGHSH and CDR2 LQKENI come from the germline V gene. V was trimmed by 6 bases and J by 3 bases, leaving 16 bases between them. The CDR3 bases are TGTGCCAGCTCCCTTAACGGAGGGCTAACAGATACGCAGTATTTT. This translates into CASSLNGGLTDTQYF. Full variable domain (outside the CDR3, taken from reference TRBV18 and TRBJ2-3): NAGVMQNPRHLVRRRGQEARLRCSPMKGHSHVYWYRQLPEEGLKFMVYLQKENIIDESGMPKERFSAEFPKEGPSILRIQQVVRGDSAAYFCASSLNGGLTDTQYFGPGTRLTVL.

As for this clone: This same CDR3 is encoded by further DNA sequences in the sample. This sequence joins TRBV5-1 and TRBJ2-1; 10 nucleotides match TRBD2. The V and J ends lost 4 bases and 5 bases, in that order; junction bases with no gene match: 3. This CDR3 region has 14 residues. CDR1 and CDR2 from the germline V gene are SGHRS and YFSETQ. CDR3 in DNA: TGCGCCAGCAGCCTGGGACTAGCGCACAATGAGCAGTTCTTC. Protein sequence: CASSLGLAHNEQFF.

This clone was seen more than once but under ten times. This could be a read error, since a much larger clone is one nucleotide away. The chain is built from TRBV7-6 and TRBJ2-7; D ambiguous. CDR1 and CDR2 (germline): SGHVS, FNYEAQ. There are 16 residues in the CDR3. V shed 1 base and J shed 2 bases, with 15 bases lying between them. CDR3 in DNA: TGTGCCAGCAGCTTAGAATTCGACATTCGTCCCTACGAGCAGTACTTC. This gives the protein CASSLEFDIRPYEQYF.

The chain recombines TRBV4-3 with TRBJ2-3, with 9 bases lining up with TRBD2. The CDR3 has 17 amino acids. Unmatched junction bases numbered 5, after V lost 1 base and J lost 0 bases. CDR1 is LGHNA and CDR2 is YSLEER in the germline V gene. As DNA, the CDR3 is TGCGCCAGCAGCCAAGGTCCTAGCGGGACTAGCACAGATACGCAGTATTTT. It is translated as CASSQGPSGTSTDTQYF.

This chain connects TRBV2 to TRBJ1-2; unclear D gene. CDR1 SNHLY and CDR2 FYNNEI come from the germline V gene. The length of the CDR3 is 12 residues. The ends were cut back, 0 bases at V and 5 bases at J, with 4 bases in the middle. Written as DNA, the CDR3 is TGTGCCAGCAGTGAAGCCCCTTATGGCTACACCTTC. This sequence encodes CASSEAPYGYTF.

The V gene is TRBV5-1, the J gene TRBJ1-1; TRBD1 matches at 12 bases. The germline V gene encodes CDR1 SGHRS and CDR2 YFSETQ. The CDR3 length is 18 residues. With 0 bases clipped from V and 4 bases from J, the junction kept 10 bases outside the gene matches. DNA for the CDR3: TGCGCCAGCAGCTTGGGTTGGGGACAGGGGGCAAGAAGCACTGAAGCTTTCTTT. It is translated as CASSLGWGQGARSTEAFF.

Written as DNA, the CDR3 is TGTGCCAGCAGTACCCGAGGGGGGACAGGGGGTTTGATTCAGCCCCAGCATTTT. Translation gives CASSTRGGTGGLIQPQHF. The chain is built from TRBV28 and TRBJ1-5, with 11 bases identical to TRBD1. Trimming at V came to 5 bases and at J to 6 bases, leaving 15 bases not matched to a gene. The CDR3 is made up of 18 amino acids. Germline V gene data show CDR1 as MDHEN and CDR2 as SYDVKM.